The TCR beta chain described here comes from a study of cytomegalovirus exposure and HLA in healthy donors (dated by TCRdb to 2016 to 2017). Describing the broader study: An earlier analysis of around 600 of the donors reported 250 to 300 Gb of sequence data and 100 million to 130 million unique TCR beta sequences from 150 million to 200 million T cells. An earlier analysis of about 620 of the donors applied high-throughput TCR beta sequencing to assess whether each TCR beta V gene segment acted as functional or pseudogenic. About five DR-DQ haplotypes were treated as single units for association and clustering because of strong linkage in the cohort. Rather than drawing on any new phenotypic data, the later analysis identified candidate immune exposures from TCR beta sequences and the way those sequences occurred across donors. Alongside the repertoire data, information on donor age, sex, ethnicity and CMV serostatus was compiled. HLA typing covered class I and class II loci at four-digit resolution. All discovery cohort repertoires had been generated on a single sequencing platform. In a later genetic analysis, genome-wide SNP genotypes for about three fifths of the roughly 670 donors were used, and that subset was treated as a discovery cohort. A later analysis re-analyzed previously published TCR beta repertoires from approximately 670 donors and added high-resolution HLA genotyping to study TCR occurrence patterns. The study used immunosequencing to profile the T cell repertoires of approximately 650 subjects and linked those repertoires to cytomegalovirus serostatus. The study was designed to test whether signatures of past pathogen exposure could be identified by cataloging public T cell receptors. Of the 300 to 450 genotyped donors, 65% to 90% fell in the genetic ancestry cluster associated with self-reported Caucasian donors. The number of typed donors differed by locus: roughly 620-630 for A, B, C, DRB1 and DQB1; some 500 for DQA1; some 590 for DPA1; and roughly 450 for DPB1. Among roughly 370 genotyped donors of the cohort, an average of 235,054 unique TCR beta nucleotide sequences were sequenced per donor, about a sixth of them non-productive. High-throughput TCR immunosequencing, statistical association of individual TCRs with disease status, and machine learning were combined to predict cytomegalovirus infection status. Approximately 300 gigabases of sequencing data and tens of millions of unique TCR sequences made up an early release that covered 640 HLA-typed donors. In addition to the first cohort of 666 subjects, a separate validation cohort of approximately 130 different subjects was used. Results the study describes overall, beyond this receptor: In a later genetic analysis, fewer N-insertions in productive TCRs were reported among donors in an Asian-associated ancestry cluster than the roughly 640-donor mean. A later analysis found that TCR association rates varied across HLA loci, with DRB1 alleles showing the most associated TCRs and HLA-C alleles the fewest. Correlated functional status among segregating V segments might be attributable to linkage disequilibrium, but an unknown experimental factor could not be ruled out. When HLA alleles, especially DR and DQ, strongly co-occurred, attributing TCR associations to individual alleles was difficult. A later genetic analysis associated a missense DCLRE1C variant with V-gene and J-gene trimming of TCR beta chains, and an independent cohort replicated the association. In a later analysis, HLA-associated TCR beta chains were found to be more clonally expanded and to have lower generation probabilities than equally common non-associated chains. A further reported finding was that TCR beta sequences accurately predicted the HLA-A and HLA-B alleles for most subjects in the first cohort. Several of the top co-occurrence clusters appeared to be linked to parvovirus B19, influenza, CMV and Epstein-Barr virus, according to a later analysis. Because HLA typing was unavailable for some donors at each locus, only the typed subset was used in association tests. In the study, about 150 TCR beta chains were listed as associated with cytomegalovirus. A cluster of highly shared sequence variants was judged likely to represent a technical artifact of the sequencing pipeline. A few of the identified cytomegalovirus-associated TCR beta chains were confirmed in vitro to be specific for cytomegalovirus antigens. Because counts were too low, roughly 16 rarely observed V segments, including chromosome 9 orphons, were left out of the earlier analysis of several hundred of the donors. Sequencing depth was assumed to be roughly uniform across donors in the presence/absence analyses, though that assumption may not hold. According to a later analysis, most CMV-associated TCR beta chains appeared to be HLA-restricted, and the HLA associations seemed to be driven largely by CMV exposure. Most TCR sequences were seen in very few donors, while some public TCRs were found in many individuals. CMV serostatus was the only immune exposure information available for the cohort. Cytomegalovirus status was reported to be diagnosed by the classifier with high specificity and sensitivity in both the original and validation cohorts. A later analysis associated 15,000 to 20,000 TCR beta sequences with specific HLA alleles at a false discovery rate of 0.05. In an earlier analysis of under 600 of the donors, most TCR beta V segments were observed in productive rearrangements about 90% or about 30% of the time, broadly matching IMGT annotations. Only TCR beta chains were sequenced in this cohort, and the absence of alpha or paired-chain data limited detectable features. Some IMGT-functional V segments, including TRBV6-2 and TRBV6-3, could not be distinguished by the 87-base-pair reads and were therefore excluded. It was suggested by the authors that the approach could potentially be generalized to other disease states and immunological phenotypes.

Library prep was done by the immunoSEQ multiplex PCR assay. For the multiplex PCR, a mixture combining 60 forward primers for TCR Vbeta segments and 13 reverse primers for TCR Jbeta segments was used. The CDR3 region of rearranged TCR beta genes was amplified from genomic DNA by a multiplex PCR assay. The amplified TCR beta libraries were sequenced on the Illumina HiSeq System as 87-base-pair reads. Turning to the authors' computational methods: A later analysis counted around 72 million unique TCR beta chains across the 550 to 700 repertoires, and roughly 9.9 million of these chains were shared by at least two donors. A nearest-neighbor algorithm error-corrected the raw reads and collapsed the reads into unique sequences, merging closely related sequences to remove PCR and sequencing errors. V, D and J gene segments were assigned by aligning CDR3 sequences to IMGT reference sequences. For a sequence to be retained, a match of at least six nucleotides to both a V gene segment and a J gene segment was required. Rearrangements were called productive when the CDR3 lacked stop codons and stayed in frame with V and J; all others were non-productive. Following IMGT convention, CDR3 was defined as the stretch from the second conserved V-encoded cysteine up to the conserved J-encoded phenylalanine. In an earlier analysis of 500 to 650 of the donors, sequences lacking an unambiguous match to a single V gene segment were excluded. An earlier analysis of some 610 of the donors called V segments functional above 56.7% productive rearrangements and segregating when the between-donor standard deviation exceeded 5%. A statistical classification framework was developed to diagnose cytomegalovirus status using the catalog of TCR beta chain sequences. V and J gene assignment, in a later analysis, came from comparing TCR nucleotide sequences with IMGT/GENE-DB human TR gene sequences. A later analysis assigned CDR3 sequences and most-parsimonious VDJ recombination scenarios with the TCRdist pipeline. In a later analysis, each TCR beta chain was defined by its CDR3 amino acid sequence together with its V-gene family, and reads lacking a unique V-gene family were excluded. A later analysis removed 600 or so highly shared, low-generation-probability nucleotide sequences to deal with suspected cross-contamination and a sequencing artifact. A later analysis calculated a clonal expansion index for each public chain from normalized within-repertoire ranks of inferred template counts. In a later analysis, generation probabilities were computed with a VDJ recombination model fitted to out-of-frame rearrangements, and the resulting probabilities were checked against IGoR. A later analysis scored TCR-TCR, TCR-HLA and TCR-CMV co-occurrence with hypergeometric tests, applying a repertoire-size bias correction to TCR pairs. In a later analysis, false discovery rates were estimated by permuting HLA or CMV assignments 20 times. In a later analysis, co-occurring TCRs were grouped using DBSCAN, and TCRdist sequence similarity was added for clustering within HLA-allele-positive subsets. Co-occurrence clustering excluded repertoires with fewer than 30,000 or more than 120,000 public chains, plus five with anomalous nucleotide sharing. In its TCRdb copy, this immuneACCESS table keeps in-frame sequences only and misses some clones. Where compared with another copy, unresolved V genes explain less than half of these, and the others have no known cause. V and J calls and clone size are those listed in that table; D and trimming were worked out from the DNA. The sample profile shows about 260,000 clones; 72% of them were found once. Under 3% of the sample comes from the top ten.

The junction shows trimming of 4 bases on V and 9 bases on J, and the gene matches do not reach 7 bases of it. The CDR1 and CDR2 encoded by the germline V gene are SGHRS and YFSETQ. The CDR3 spans 15 residues, from the cysteine through the phenylalanine. Of all the DNA, just the CDR3 is kept, 45 bases in frame from base 1. The cohort consisted of 600 to 700 healthy bone marrow donors. All cohort members were sampled while nominally healthy, although unrecorded immune exposures were likely present. The donor was CMV seronegative and belonged to the group of 350 or so seronegative cohort members. A peripheral blood sample was provided by each donor, and peripheral blood mononuclear cells were used for TCR beta sequencing. The Qiagen DNeasy Blood Extraction Kit was used to extract genomic DNA from the blood cell samples. Regarding this clone: Its specific antigen is unknown. Per-base qualities were not stored, and no clone one base away is much larger.

The sequence links TRBV5-1 to TRBJ2-1; TRBD2 lines up with 13 middle nucleotides. The sample comprised PBMCs. The TCR was taken from a female donor in good health and CMV-seronegative. CDR3 region: CASSPAWTSGSEQFF. Here is the DNA: TGCGCCAGCAGCCCAGCTTGGACTAGCGGGAGTGAGCAGTTCTTC. Joined to the reference TRBV5-1 and TRBJ2-1 proteins, this CDR3 gives the full variable domain: KAGVTQTPRYLIKTRGQQVTLSCSPISGHRSVSWYQQTPGQGLQFLFEYFSETQRNKGNFPGRFSGRQFSNSRSEMNVSTLELGDSALYLCASSPAWTSGSEQFFGPGTRLTVL.